This T cell receptor (beta chain) was retrieved from a study of T cell changes during pregnancy in multiple sclerosis. Some clones are missing from TCRdb's copy, which holds only in-frame ones; the method was immunoSEQ multiplex PCR. The data hold over 30,000 clones, with over 85% observed a single time. With 10 bases removed from V and 2 bases from J, the gap between germline ends came to 28 bases. This CDR3 contains 18 residues. From germline, CDR1 is SNHLY and CDR2 FYNNEI. Material: CD8+ T cells from peripheral blood mononuclear cells, obtained in the third trimester of pregnancy. V and J are TRBV2 and TRBJ2-3; D possibly corresponds to TRBD2 (7 bases). The clonotype was recovered from a female donor with multiple sclerosis, enrolled in a pregnancy study. CDR3 residues: CAIGGWAGAPGYTDTQYF. The CDR3 DNA reads as TGTGCCATCGGGGGATGGGCGGGGGCCCCGGGGTACACAGATACGCAGTATTTT.